Listed below are T cell receptor beta chains from one sample, sequenced in a study of blood T cell repertoires in COVID-19. TCRdb's table, derived via immunoSEQ multiplex PCR, lists solely in-frame clones and lacks some. The table shows fewer than 350,000 clones, with roughly 85% occurring only once. The specimen sequenced was peripheral blood. These receptors were collected from a human donor in a cohort sampled during active COVID-19. The CDR3 runs from the conserved cysteine through the conserved F or W. The order of the fields is D gene, V gene, J gene, clone size, CDR3 protein, CDR3 DNA. D genes are given only for firm matches. Size values are once, few and many counts, or a class for expanded clones, and some rows have none.

>TRBD2|TRBV30|TRBJ2-3|NA
CAWTAGVSTDTQYF
TGTGCCTGGACAGCGGGGGTAAGCACAGATACGCAGTATTTT
>NA|TRBV20-1|TRBJ1-5|NA
CSASGGRSDQPQHF
TGCAGTGCTAGTGGAGGAAGAAGCGATCAGCCCCAGCATTTT
>TRBD2|TRBV6-5|TRBJ2-7|NA
CASSSLADIYEQYF
TGTGCCAGCAGTTCACTAGCGGATATTTACGAGCAGTACTTC
>NA|TRBV27|TRBJ2-6|NA
CASSLSQKVYSGANVLTF
TGTGCCAGCAGTTTATCACAGAAAGTCTACTCTGGGGCCAACGTCCTGACTTTC
>TRBD2|TRBV2|TRBJ2-7|NA
CASTWDAGTSGPEQYF
TGTGCCAGCACCTGGGATGCCGGGACTAGCGGGCCCGAGCAGTACTTC
>NA|TRBV19|TRBJ1-1|NA
CASSIPAQGIAEAFF
TGTGCCAGTAGTATACCCGCCCAGGGGATCGCTGAAGCTTTCTTT
>NA|TRBV28|TRBJ2-1|NA
CASSPNSGYNEQFF
TGTGCCAGCAGCCCGAACTCAGGGTACAATGAGCAGTTCTTC
>TRBD2|TRBV2|TRBJ2-5|NA
CASSDTSGVQETQYF
TGTGCCAGCAGCGATACTAGCGGGGTTCAAGAGACCCAGTACTTC
>NA|TRBV24-1|TRBJ2-2|NA
CATSDLKAADTGELFF
TGTGCCACCAGTGATTTAAAGGCGGCTGACACCGGGGAGCTGTTTTTT
>NA|TRBV24-1|TRBJ1-2|NA
CATSDRTSNYGYTF
TGTGCCACCTCTGACAGAACATCTAACTATGGCTACACCTTC
>TRBD1|TRBV12-5|TRBJ2-1|NA
CASGRDRLYNEQFF
TGTGCTAGTGGCCGGGACAGGTTGTACAATGAGCAGTTCTTC
>NA|TRBV6-5|TRBJ1-5|NA
CASSYSADQPQHF
TGTGCCAGCAGTTACTCGGCAGATCAGCCCCAGCATTTT
>NA|TRBV7-6|TRBJ1-6|NA
CASSLGLGEGSPLHF
TGTGCCAGCAGCTTAGGATTGGGGGAGGGTTCACCCCTCCACTTT
>TRBD1|TRBV5-1|TRBJ2-2|NA
CASSSQGAGGELFF
TGCGCCAGCAGCTCCCAGGGGGCGGGCGGGGAGCTGTTTTTT
>TRBD1|TRBV19|TRBJ1-4|NA
CASSPGQGAREKLFF
TGTGCCAGTAGCCCCGGACAGGGGGCGCGTGAAAAACTGTTTTTT
>NA|TRBV7-9|TRBJ1-6|NA
CASSLPRSPLHF
TGTGCCAGCAGCTTACCCCGTTCACCCCTCCACTTT
>NA|TRBV9|TRBJ1-2|once
CASSPTTGNYGYTF
TGTGCCAGCAGCCCAACAACAGGGAACTATGGCTACACCTTC
>NA|TRBV7-3|TRBJ1-6|many
CASSLRAGSNSPLHF
TGTGCCAGCAGCTTAAGGGCAGGGTCTAATTCACCCCTCCACTTT
>TRBD1|TRBV6-5|TRBJ1-5|NA
CASSSGTGGEGQPQHF
TGTGCCAGCAGTTCCGGGACAGGGGGCGAGGGTCAGCCCCAGCATTTT
>NA|TRBV12-3/TRBV12-4|TRBJ1-3|NA
CASRNTGGNTIYF
TGTGCCAGCAGAAACACAGGAGGAAACACCATATATTTT
>TRBD1|TRBV29-1|TRBJ2-3|NA
CSVDKGRQGIDTQYF
TGCAGCGTTGACAAGGGGCGACAGGGGATAGATACGCAGTATTTT
>TRBD1|TRBV2|TRBJ1-2|once
CASTGTGGFGYTF
TGTGCCAGCACCGGGACAGGGGGCTTTGGCTACACCTTC
>TRBD1|TRBV28|TRBJ1-2|NA
CASGTGAKGIYYGYTF
TGTGCCAGCGGAACAGGGGCGAAGGGCATTTACTATGGCTACACCTTC
>NA|TRBV6-5|TRBJ2-3|once
CASSQTDTQYF
TGTGCCAGCAGTCAGACAGATACGCAGTATTTT
>NA|TRBV6-5|TRBJ1-2|NA
CASVRDNPNYGYTF
TGTGCCAGCGTGAGGGACAATCCCAACTATGGCTACACCTTC
>TRBD1|TRBV19|TRBJ1-1|few
CASSIYLGTAMNTEAFF
TGTGCCAGTAGTATTTACCTAGGGACAGCCATGAACACTGAAGCTTTCTTT
>TRBD1|TRBV7-9|TRBJ2-7|NA
CASSLGQPFENEQYF
TGTGCCAGCAGCTTGGGACAGCCCTTTGAGAACGAGCAGTACTTC
>NA|TRBV19|TRBJ1-5|NA
CASSHNQPQHF
TGTGCCAGTAGTCACAATCAGCCCCAGCATTTT
>NA|TRBV10-3|TRBJ1-3|NA
CAISERDFSGNTIYF
TGTGCCATCAGTGAACGGGACTTCTCTGGAAACACCATATATTTT
>NA|TRBV5-4|TRBJ1-2|NA
CASSPTPGSGYGYTF
TGTGCCAGCAGCCCGACACCGGGAAGTGGCTATGGCTACACCTTC
>TRBD1|TRBV19|TRBJ2-3|NA
CASSLGQGGDTQYF
TGTGCCAGTAGTCTAGGACAGGGGGGAGATACGCAGTATTTT
>NA|TRBV6-5|TRBJ1-2|NA
CASNYHYGYTF
TGTGCCAGCAACTACCACTATGGCTACACCTTC
>TRBD2|TRBV2|TRBJ2-1|NA
CASIRGLAGVVQFF
TGTGCCAGCATTCGGGGACTAGCGGGGGTTGTACAGTTCTTC
>NA|TRBV7-9|TRBJ2-2|once
CASSHSGTTNTGELFF
TGTGCCAGCAGCCATTCCGGGACAACGAACACCGGGGAGCTGTTTTTT
>NA|TRBV29-1|TRBJ1-5|NA
CSVATGIDQPQHF
TGCAGCGTCGCAACAGGGATCGATCAGCCCCAGCATTTT
>TRBD1|TRBV29-1|TRBJ1-4|NA
CSVRTGFEKLFF
TGCAGCGTCCGGACAGGATTTGAAAAACTGTTTTTT
>NA|TRBV30|TRBJ1-1|NA
CAWTYIGSRTEAFF
TGTGCCTGGACCTATATAGGGAGTAGGACTGAAGCTTTCTTT
>TRBD2|TRBV6-5|TRBJ2-7|NA
CASVGGIGRVEQYF
TGTGCCAGCGTCGGTGGTATAGGGAGGGTCGAGCAGTACTTC
>NA|TRBV30|TRBJ2-2|NA
CAWSVGHFTGELFF
TGTGCCTGGAGTGTAGGACACTTCACCGGGGAGCTGTTTTTT
>TRBD1|TRBV10-3|TRBJ2-6|NA
CAISESRGGQLSGANVLTF
TGTGCCATCAGTGAGTCGAGAGGGGGACAGCTCTCTGGGGCCAACGTCCTGACTTTC
>NA|TRBV4-1|TRBJ2-1|NA
CASSQDRGNYNEQFF
TGCGCCAGCAGCCAAGATCGGGGGAACTACAATGAGCAGTTCTTC
>TRBD2|TRBV5-4|TRBJ2-7|NA
CASSLLSGGANEQYF
TGTGCCAGCAGCTTGCTAAGCGGGGGGGCTAACGAGCAGTACTTC
>TRBD1|TRBV10-3|TRBJ1-5|NA
CAIKGQGLQPQHF
TGTGCCATCAAGGGACAGGGACTACAGCCCCAGCATTTT
>NA|TRBV4-2|TRBJ2-7|NA
CASSQEMVGGTYEQYF
TGTGCCAGCAGCCAAGAAATGGTGGGGGGAACCTACGAGCAGTACTTC
>NA|TRBV7-2|TRBJ1-5|once
CASSLGRQPQHF
TGTGCCAGCAGCTTAGGCAGGCAGCCCCAGCATTTT
>NA|TRBV5-1|TRBJ2-1|NA
CASSLGSSSYNEQFF
TGCGCCAGCAGCTTGGGAAGTAGCTCCTACAATGAGCAGTTCTTC
>NA|TRBV9|TRBJ1-4|NA
CASSVGTAHNEKLFF
TGTGCCAGCAGCGTAGGGACAGCCCATAATGAAAAACTGTTTTTT